This paragraph covers one T cell receptor (beta chain) sequence. Its antigen is still unknown. The CDR3 covers 16 residues. V dropped 7 bases and J dropped 4 bases, with 19 bases sitting between them. CDR1 and CDR2 (germline): SEHNR, FQNEAQ (reference sequence). The data originate from a study of cytomegalovirus exposure and HLA in healthy donors. Among the donors, all were healthy bone marrow donors. Study-wide results and caveats: A later analysis linked a missense DCLRE1C variant to TCR beta V- and J-gene trimming. Data from an earlier analysis indicated that most TCR beta V segments were productive either about 87% or about 30% of the time.

A multiplex PCR was run with 60 Vbeta primers and 13 Jbeta primers. In the original processing: Counted up in a later analysis, unique TCR beta chains came to about 80 million, with around 9.9 million shared. TCRdb's table, derived via immunoSEQ multiplex PCR, lists solely in-frame clones and lacks some. V, J and clone size were drawn from that table, and D and trimming were deduced from the DNA. The repertoire holds roughly 220,000 clones, with approximately 80% as singletons. This receptor was obtained from a man aged 30-40 years in good health and CMV-seronegative. The J gene is TRBJ2-2, the V gene TRBV7-9; maybe TRBD1 (7 bases). The material sequenced was PBMCs. The CDR3 region has the DNA TGTGCCAGCACCCCTTCGGCCCAGGGGGGCACCGGGGAGCTGTTTTTT. It specifies CASTPSAQGGTGELFF.